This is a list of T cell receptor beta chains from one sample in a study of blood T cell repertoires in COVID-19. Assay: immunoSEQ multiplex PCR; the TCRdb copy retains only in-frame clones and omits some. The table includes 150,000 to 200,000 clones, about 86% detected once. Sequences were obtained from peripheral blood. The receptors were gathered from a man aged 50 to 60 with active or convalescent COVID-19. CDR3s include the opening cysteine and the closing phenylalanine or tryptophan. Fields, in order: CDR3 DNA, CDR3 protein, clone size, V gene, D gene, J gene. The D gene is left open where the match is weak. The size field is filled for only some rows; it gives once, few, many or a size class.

CDR3 DNA: TGTGCCAGCAGTTTAGACAGGGTTCAGCCCCAGCATTTT
CDR3 protein: CASSLDRVQPQHF
clone size: few
V gene: TRBV12-3/TRBV12-4
D gene: NA
J gene: TRBJ1-5

CDR3 DNA: TGTGCCAGCAGTACTCACAGGGGGACGAAAGAGACCCAGTACTTC
CDR3 protein: CASSTHRGTKETQYF
clone size: NA
V gene: TRBV6-5
D gene: TRBD1
J gene: TRBJ2-5

CDR3 DNA: TGTGCCTGGAGTGGGGGTAGCGGGAGGAAAGGTTCCTACAATGAGCAGTTCTTC
CDR3 protein: CAWSGGSGRKGSYNEQFF
clone size: NA
V gene: TRBV30
D gene: TRBD2
J gene: TRBJ2-1

CDR3 DNA: TGCGCCAGCAGCATTGACAGAGGTACTAATTCACCCCTCCACTTT
CDR3 protein: CASSIDRGTNSPLHF
clone size: few
V gene: TRBV5-1
D gene: NA
J gene: TRBJ1-6

CDR3 DNA: TGCGCCAGCAGCCAAGGAGGAACAGGGGGCGCAGGGAAGCCCCAGCATTTT
CDR3 protein: CASSQGGTGGAGKPQHF
clone size: NA
V gene: TRBV4-1
D gene: TRBD1
J gene: TRBJ1-5

CDR3 DNA: TGTGCCAGCAGCCAAGGGGGGGGTTTCGGTTCACCCCTCCACTTT
CDR3 protein: CASSQGGGFGSPLHF
clone size: NA
V gene: TRBV7-3
D gene: NA
J gene: TRBJ1-6

CDR3 DNA: TGTGCCAGCAGCCACAAGCGCGGACAGTCTGGAAACACCATATATTTT
CDR3 protein: CASSHKRGQSGNTIYF
clone size: few
V gene: TRBV7-9
D gene: NA
J gene: TRBJ1-3

CDR3 DNA: TGTGCCAGCAGCGCTCTAGAGCCTAAAGGCGACGAGCAGTACTTC
CDR3 protein: CASSALEPKGDEQYF
clone size: NA
V gene: TRBV9
D gene: NA
J gene: TRBJ2-7

CDR3 DNA: TGCAGCGTTGAAGAGGCGGTTGAAGCTTTCTTT
CDR3 protein: CSVEEAVEAFF
clone size: NA
V gene: TRBV29-1
D gene: NA
J gene: TRBJ1-1

CDR3 DNA: TGTGCCAGCAGCCTTACGAGGGGGCTAACTGAAGCTTTCTTT
CDR3 protein: CASSLTRGLTEAFF
clone size: NA
V gene: TRBV11-1
D gene: TRBD1
J gene: TRBJ1-1

CDR3 DNA: TGTGCCAGCAGTACAGGGTTAGAAGATGGCTACACCTTC
CDR3 protein: CASSTGLEDGYTF
clone size: NA
V gene: TRBV6-2/TRBV6-3
D gene: NA
J gene: TRBJ1-2

CDR3 DNA: TGTGCCAGCAGTCCAGGCTTTAGCAATCAGCCCCAGCATTTT
CDR3 protein: CASSPGFSNQPQHF
clone size: NA
V gene: TRBV2
D gene: NA
J gene: TRBJ1-5

CDR3 DNA: TGTGCCAGCAGTGAAACAATCGATAACTATGGCTACACCTTC
CDR3 protein: CASSETIDNYGYTF
clone size: NA
V gene: TRBV6-1
D gene: NA
J gene: TRBJ1-2

CDR3 DNA: TGCGCCAGCAGCTTAGAAGCCCGACGGGGTGGGAGAGACTATGGCTACACCTTC
CDR3 protein: CASSLEARRGGRDYGYTF
clone size: NA
V gene: TRBV5-1
D gene: NA
J gene: TRBJ1-2